Listed here are 30 T cell receptor beta chains from one sample, sequenced in a study of T-cell reconstitution after alpha-beta-depleted transplantation in children. Preparing the TCRbeta library involved the use of unique molecular identifiers. One entry per CDR3 protein results from TCRdb running MiXCR on the PCR reads. The table includes some 440,000 distinct CDR3 sequences, roughly 15% detected once. This specimen consisted of PBMCs, mostly from graft donor cells, obtained 360 days after TCRalphabeta/CD19-depleted stem cell transplant. Receptors were obtained from a boy under three years old who had a stem cell transplant for Wiskott-Aldrich syndrome, so the T cells may come from the graft donor.

The rearrangement uses TRBV6-1 and TRBJ2-3; D might be TRBD1 (6 bases). The germline V gene has CDR1 MNHNS and CDR2 SASEGT. This CDR3 comprises 15 residues. Trimming cost V 5 bases and J 0 bases, with 12 bases left between them. In DNA form, the CDR3 reads TGTGCCAGCAGTCTGGGGGCCTCTAGCACAGATACGCAGTATTTT. Amino acid sequence: CASSLGASSTDTQYF.

This clonotype was observed a few times. This chain joins TRBV4-3 and TRBJ2-3; D gene unclear. CDR3 length: 15 residues. The V gene's germline CDR1 is LGHNA and CDR2 YSLEER. V was clipped by 0 bases and J by 4 bases, with 11 bases between them. CDR3 residues: CASSQDPVKPDTQYF. CDR3 nucleotide sequence: TGCGCCAGCAGCCAAGACCCAGTAAAACCAGATACGCAGTATTTT.

The V call is TRBV9, the J call TRBJ2-5, with TRBD1 identical over 7 bases. The length of the CDR3 is 16 residues. V was pared by 0 bases and J by 1 base, with 6 bases of the junction left unmatched. Germline assignment: CDR1 SGDLS and CDR2 YYNGEE. The CDR3 is CASSVGPRQGQETQYF. The CDR3 nucleotides are TGTGCCAGCAGCGTAGGCCCTAGACAGGGCCAAGAGACCCAGTACTTC. The full variable domain, its missing parts supplied by reference TRBV9 and TRBJ2-5, is DSGVTQTPKHLITATGQRVTLRCSPRSGDLSVYWYQQSLDQGLQFLIQYYNGEERAKGNILERFSAQQFPDLHSELNLSSLELGDSALYFCASSVGPRQGQETQYFGPGTRLLVL.

CDR3 sequence (DNA): TGTGCCAGCAGCTTACGGACAGGGCACGCCAATGAGCAGTTCTTC. Residues: CASSLRTGHANEQFF. The chain employs TRBV7-2 and TRBJ2-1; 8 bases are shared with TRBD1. There are 15 residues in the CDR3. Germline V gene lookup returns CDR1 SGHTA and CDR2 FQGNSA. V was clipped by 2 bases and J by 6 bases; unmatched bases: 6. Full variable domain (missing parts from reference TRBV7-2 and TRBJ2-1): GAGVSQSPSNKVTEKGKDVELRCDPISGHTALYWYRQSLGQGLEFLIYFQGNSAPDKSGLPSDRFSAERTGGSVSTLTIQRTQQEDSAVYLCASSLRTGHANEQFFGPGTRLTVL.

This clonotype has just a few counts. The chain carries TRBV9 and TRBJ2-7, with D tentatively TRBD2 (6 bases). The CDR3 has 14 amino acids. Germline-derived CDR1 and CDR2 are SGDLS and YYNGEE. The V end lost 0 bases, the J end lost 2 bases, and 9 bases lay between the germline ends. The chain's CDR3 is CASSVGGGTYEQYF. CDR3 DNA: TGTGCCAGCAGCGTAGGTGGGGGGACCTACGAGCAGTACTTC.

In this sample, this clonotype turned up a few times. The chain recombines TRBV6-2 or TRBV6-3 with TRBJ2-7, with 8 bases identical to TRBD2. Germline CDR1 reads MNHEY; CDR2 reads SVGEGT. Germline trimming cut 5 bases from V and 3 bases from J; bases unmatched to any gene: 12. The CDR3 contains 16 residues. Here the CDR3 reads CASSGRQRERGYEQYF. The CDR3 coding sequence is TGTGCCAGCAGTGGTCGACAGCGGGAGAGGGGCTACGAGCAGTACTTC.

This clonotype appeared once. The V gene is TRBV5-1, the J gene TRBJ2-1; TRBD2 aligns across 9 bases. Losses at the gene ends were 2 bases for V and 4 bases for J; bases not matched to a gene: 4. The CDR3 extends over 15 amino acids. Germline CDR1 is SGHRS and CDR2 is YFSETQ. DNA of the CDR3: TGCGCCAGCAGCTTCATTAGCGGGGGATACAATGAGCAGTTCTTC. This sequence encodes CASSFISGGYNEQFF.

The chain couples TRBV5-1 to TRBJ1-2, with 9 nucleotides matching TRBD1. The CDR3 contains 16 residues. V gave up 4 bases and J gave up 5 bases; unmatched junction bases: 12. In germline, CDR1 is SGHRS, CDR2 YFSETQ. The CDR3 protein is CASSGRQGGTLYGYTF. In DNA form, the CDR3 reads TGCGCCAGCAGCGGACGACAGGGGGGAACCTTGTATGGCTACACCTTC.

A note on this clonotype: Being one base from a much bigger clone, this may be a read error. The chain has TRBV2 and TRBJ2-5; D gene uncertain. Germline V gene lookup returns CDR1 SNHLY and CDR2 FYNNEI. With 6 bases removed from V and 4 bases from J, the gap between germline ends came to 6 bases. The CDR3 totals 11 residues. For the CDR3, the DNA is TGTGCCAGCAGCAAAACAGAGACCCAGTACTTC. Translated: CASSKTETQYF.

V usage is TRBV24-1 and J usage is TRBJ2-1, with D tentatively TRBD1 (8 bases). This CDR3 is built from 16 residues. CDR1 and CDR2 (germline): KGHDR, SFDVKD. Trimming shortened V by 1 base and J by 6 bases, and 15 bases separated the two germline ends. The CDR3 DNA is TGTGCCACCAGTGATTTCAGCACAGGGGGGGGCAATGAGCAGTTCTTC. Protein sequence: CATSDFSTGGGNEQFF.

This clonotype was seen a few times. This chain uses TRBV9 with TRBJ2-5, with TRBD1 matching over 8 bases. Looked up from germline, CDR1 is SGDLS and CDR2 is YYNGEE. After removal of 2 bases from V and 5 bases from J, the junction contained 11 bases not matched to a gene. The CDR3 has 16 residues. The CDR3 bases are TGTGCCAGCAGCGTCCTTGCCGACAGGGGCCGGGAGACCCAGTACTTC. Protein product: CASSVLADRGRETQYF.

The V gene is TRBV12-3 or TRBV12-4, the J gene TRBJ2-1; tentative D call: TRBD2 (6 bases). This CDR3 region has 12 residues. V was pared by 5 bases and J by 7 bases, with 9 bases between. Written as DNA, the CDR3 is TGTGCCAGCAGTCCCCTAGCGAATGAGCAGTTCTTC. Protein: CASSPLANEQFF.

This clonotype was seen more than once but under ten times. The V gene is TRBV10-3, the J gene TRBJ1-1; TRBD1 agrees at 8 bases. The CDR3 is made up of 13 amino acids. Per the germline V gene, CDR1 is ENHRY and CDR2 is SYGVKD. V was clipped by 6 bases and J by 4 bases; unmatched bases: 4. Here the CDR3 reads CAISVDRATEAFF. The DNA of the CDR3 is TGTGCCATCAGCGTGGACAGGGCCACTGAAGCTTTCTTT.

This chain connects TRBV12-3 or TRBV12-4 to TRBJ2-6; 8 bases agree with TRBD2. After removal of 5 bases from V and 0 bases from J, the junction contained 9 bases not matched to a gene. The CDR3 runs 18 residues. In DNA form, the CDR3 reads TGTGCCAGCAGTGCTCTCCGGGAGGGCCCCTCTGGGGCCAACGTCCTGACTTTC. Amino acid sequence: CASSALREGPSGANVLTF.

This rearrangement joins TRBV12-3 or TRBV12-4 to TRBJ2-4; D is uncertain. Trimming pared 3 bases from V and 0 bases from J, leaving 6 bases between. The CDR3 runs to 14 residues. The CDR3 loop reads CASSFFLAKNIQYF. In nucleotides, the CDR3 is TGTGCCAGCAGTTTCTTTCTAGCCAAAAACATTCAGTACTTC.

This clonotype was observed a few times. The chain is built from TRBV18 and TRBJ2-5; tentative D call: TRBD2 (5 bases). Germline V gene sequence: CDR1 KGHSH, CDR2 LQKENI. V was trimmed by 6 bases and J by 4 bases, leaving 15 bases between them. The CDR3 contains 14 residues. The CDR3: CASSRTRSGETQYF. The CDR3, as DNA: TGTGCCAGCTCCCGAACTAGATCTGGAGAGACCCAGTACTTC.

The V call is TRBV11-3, the J call TRBJ2-1; the D gene is possibly TRBD2 (5 bases). CDR1 SGHNT and CDR2 YENEEA come from the germline V gene. V was cut by 5 bases and J by 9 bases, with 11 bases left in between. This CDR3 spans 12 amino acids. Written as DNA, the CDR3 is TGTGCCAGCAGCGTGGGGAGCCCTGAGCAGTTCTTC. Amino acids: CASSVGSPEQFF.

This chain links TRBV14 with TRBJ1-6; TRBD1 matches at 7 bases. J was trimmed by 8 bases and V by 1 base; bases with no gene match: 5. The germline CDR1 and CDR2 sequences are SGHDN and FVKESK. The CDR3 has 15 residues. This CDR3 reads CASSQALQGYSPLHF. The DNA of the CDR3 is TGTGCCAGCAGCCAAGCTTTACAGGGGTATTCACCCCTCCACTTT.

This clonotype has more than one count but fewer than ten. V usage is TRBV6-2 or TRBV6-3 and J usage is TRBJ2-3; no definite D call. V lost 0 bases and J 11 bases, leaving 9 bases between the germline ends. Germline V lookup: CDR1 MNHEY, CDR2 SVGEGT. This CDR3 is 12 amino acids long. The CDR3, as DNA: TGTGCCAGCAGTTACTCGAGCAGGATGCAGTATTTT. It yields the protein CASSYSSRMQYF.

The gene calls are TRBV18 and TRBJ1-1, with D unresolved. CDR1 is KGHSH, CDR2 LQKENI, per germline. This CDR3 spans 11 amino acids. With 3 bases removed from V and 5 bases from J, the gap between germline ends came to 4 bases. Here the CDR3 DNA reads TGTGCCAGCTCACCCGATACTGAAGCTTTCTTT. Protein: CASSPDTEAFF. The variable domain in full, with the rest retrieved from reference TRBV18 and TRBJ1-1, is NAGVMQNPRHLVRRRGQEARLRCSPMKGHSHVYWYRQLPEEGLKFMVYLQKENIIDESGMPKERFSAEFPKEGPSILRIQQVVRGDSAAYFCASSPDTEAFFGQGTRLTVV.

This chain uses TRBV20-1 with TRBJ2-5; 7 bases match TRBD2. With 1 base clipped from V and 1 base from J, the junction kept 9 bases outside the gene matches. The CDR3 consists of 16 residues. Germline V lookup: CDR1 DFQATT, CDR2 SNEGSKA (reference sequence). The CDR3 coding sequence is TGCAGTGCTAGAGGGGAGGGGCAGGCCAGCCAAGAGACCCAGTACTTC. Translated, it gives CSARGEGQASQETQYF.

The sample holds many counts of this clonotype. This chain links TRBV11-2 with TRBJ1-2; D may be TRBD1 (5 bases). This CDR3 has 14 amino acids. Trimming removed 2 bases from V and 1 base from J, with 8 bases in between. Germline lookup yields CDR1 SGHAT and CDR2 FQNNGV. This CDR3 is CASSLPGLNYGYTF. The CDR3 DNA reads as TGTGCCAGCAGCTTACCAGGGCTTAACTATGGCTACACCTTC.

The gene calls are TRBV7-9 and TRBJ2-7; no reliable D call. CDR1 is SEHNR, CDR2 FQNEAQ, per germline (reference sequence). V dropped 5 bases and J dropped 4 bases, with 21 bases sitting between them. This CDR3 comprises 16 residues. In DNA, the CDR3 is TGTGCCAGCAGCCAAGCCCAGGATGGGAACCGATACGAGCAGTACTTC. This sequence encodes CASSQAQDGNRYEQYF.

The gene calls are TRBV5-1 and TRBJ1-1; D is undetermined. This CDR3 region has 14 residues. Trimming pared 5 bases from V and 1 base from J, leaving 12 bases between. CDR1 is SGHRS, CDR2 YFSETQ, per germline. The CDR3 nucleotides read TGCGCCAGCAGTTCTAACGGAAAGAACACTGAAGCTTTCTTT. Translating gives CASSSNGKNTEAFF.

This clonotype was picked up a small number of times. This chain uses TRBV7-4 with TRBJ2-2; D not certain. The CDR3 is made up of 13 amino acids. Trimming removed 6 bases at V and 5 bases at J, with 10 bases between. Germline V gives CDR1 SGHVT, CDR2 SQSDAQ. The CDR3 sequence: CASRPMMTGELFF. The DNA of the CDR3 is TGTGCCAGCAGACCCATGATGACCGGGGAGCTGTTTTTT.

This chain uses TRBV5-1 with TRBJ1-1, with D uncertain. Between the trimmed V and J ends, which lost 6 bases and 2 bases, there was a span of 14 bases. The CDR3 consists of 14 residues. Germline assignment: CDR1 SGHRS and CDR2 YFSETQ. As DNA, the CDR3 is TGCGCCAGCACCCAGAACAAGGTTAACACTGAAGCTTTCTTT. Translating gives CASTQNKVNTEAFF. The full variable domain, completed using reference TRBV5-1 and TRBJ1-1, is KAGVTQTPRYLIKTRGQQVTLSCSPISGHRSVSWYQQTPGQGLQFLFEYFSETQRNKGNFPGRFSGRQFSNSRSEMNVSTLELGDSALYLCASTQNKVNTEAFFGQGTRLTVV.

V and J are TRBV5-1 and TRBJ2-1; 8 bases fit TRBD2. The CDR3 totals 16 residues. CDR1 is SGHRS, CDR2 YFSETQ, per germline. V gave up 6 bases and J gave up 0 bases; unmatched junction bases: 8. The DNA of the CDR3 is TGCGCCAGCACCCTTCCCGGGGGGGGCTCCTACAATGAGCAGTTCTTC. It yields the protein CASTLPGGGSYNEQFF.

This clonotype has a handful of counts. The chain is built from TRBV7-9 and TRBJ2-7; possible D gene TRBD1, 6 bases. The CDR3 has 14 residues. V was trimmed by 5 bases and J by 6 bases, leaving 17 bases between them. CDR1 and CDR2 from the germline V gene are SEHNR and FQNEAQ (reference sequence). The CDR3 region is CASSPRQALVEQYF. As DNA, the CDR3 is TGTGCCAGCAGCCCCAGACAGGCTCTGGTCGAGCAGTACTTC.

This rearrangement joins TRBV6-1 to TRBJ2-3; possibly TRBD1 or TRBD2 for D (5 bases each). V lost 7 bases and J lost 0, with 8 bases in between. Looked up from germline, CDR1 is MNHNS and CDR2 is SASEGT. The CDR3 runs to 13 residues. The CDR3 loop reads CASKWGSTDTQYF. CDR3 in DNA: TGTGCCAGCAAGTGGGGGAGCACAGATACGCAGTATTTT.

The chain joins TRBV12-3 or TRBV12-4 to TRBJ1-5, with D tentatively TRBD1 (6 bases). This CDR3 region has 15 residues. The V and J ends lost 5 bases and 4 bases respectively, with 15 bases between them. CDR3 in amino acids: CASSAQQGPNQPQHF. In DNA form, the CDR3 reads TGTGCCAGCAGTGCTCAACAGGGACCTAATCAGCCCCAGCATTTT.